This TCR beta chain stems from a study of blood T cell repertoires in COVID-19. Study in general: Samples taken during acute and convalescent COVID-19 were collected in the United States, Italy and Spain. The analysed material was cDNA or gDNA that came from T cells, B-cell-depleted T cells, or PBMCs.

Germline assignment: CDR1 SNHLY and CDR2 FYNNEI. CDR3 length: 16 amino acids. V gave up 4 bases and J gave up 1 base, with 13 bases separating them. Original processing notes: Reference gene primer amplification in the assay estimated nucleated cell counts. The assay was immunoSEQ multiplex PCR, and TCRdb's table has in-frame clones only and misses some. Clonal size and the V and J genes are those of that table, whereas D and trimming came from the DNA. Of hundreds of thousands of clones in the sample, roughly 90% were seen once. Seattle's cohort entered during active infection and was followed longitudinally.

This chain uses TRBV2 with TRBJ2-2; TRBD1 is a possible D gene (5 bases). The sequence was obtained from a man aged 18 to 29 with COVID-19, enrolled during active disease. The sample comprised peripheral blood. In DNA form, the CDR3 reads TGTGCCAGCAGTGGGACATCGGCCCTGAACACCGGGGAGCTGTTTTTT. Translation gives CASSGTSALNTGELFF.